This T cell receptor beta chain derives from a study of identical twins. This clonotype was observed at least ten times. The antigen is not known. This CDR3 region has 15 residues. The V and J ends lost 2 bases and 0 bases, in that order; junction bases with no gene match: 2. Looked up from germline, CDR1 is SGDLS and CDR2 is YYNGEE. TCRdb processed the 5' RACE reads anew with MiXCR; each CDR3 protein has one entry. Of some 660,000 distinct CDR3 sequences listed, over 8.5% are singletons. Findings and caveats of the study: Out-of-frame beta sequences exhibited a weaker degree of excess twin sharing.

The same data also contributed to another study, on yellow fever vaccine responses in identical twins.

The TCR was taken from a woman under 30 in good health. The sequencing sample was made of PBMCs. The V gene is TRBV9, the J gene TRBJ2-3; 8 bases map to TRBD2. In DNA, the CDR3 is TGTGCCAGCAGCGTCTCTAGCGGGAGCACAGATACGCAGTATTTT. Translating it yields CASSVSSGSTDTQYF.